This is a list of T cell receptor beta chains from one sample in a study of shared clonotypes between healthy human individuals. Profiling relied on immunoSEQ multiplex PCR, and the TCRdb table lists in-frame clones only, not all of them. Of 300,000 to 400,000 clones in the sample, about 70% are singletons; the top ten hold about 10%. The sample consisted of memory CD4+ T cells sorted from blood. These receptors all stem from a man aged 30 to 39 in good health. Each CDR3 is given with its conserved first and last residue. The D gene is left open where the match is weak. For some rows the clone size is stated as once, few or many, or as a class when expanded; others skip it.

.	.	TRBV10-2	TRBJ2-1	CATDPRGLGDYNEQFF	TGCGCCACCGATCCGAGGGGACTGGGGGATTACAATGAGCAGTTCTTC
.	.	TRBV7-2	TRBJ1-2	CASSYDGKAINGYTF	TGTGCCAGCAGCTACGATGGGAAGGCGATTAATGGCTACACCTTC
TRBD2	many	TRBV27	TRBJ2-7	CASSLTTSGSHEQYF	TGTGCCAGCAGTTTGACCACTAGCGGGAGCCACGAGCAGTACTTC
.	.	TRBV28	TRBJ2-7	CASIGRADEQYF	TGTGCCAGCATAGGAAGAGCGGACGAGCAGTACTTC
.	.	TRBV5-1	TRBJ2-1	CASSLDSVYEQFF	TGCGCCAGCAGCTTGGACAGCGTCTATGAGCAGTTCTTC
TRBD1	.	TRBV7-6	TRBJ2-2	CASTPGQANTGELFF	TGTGCCAGCACTCCGGGACAGGCGAACACCGGGGAGCTGTTTTTT
.	many	TRBV29-1	TRBJ1-2	CSGGEHTTNYGYTF	TGCAGCGGTGGGGAACACACAACTAACTATGGCTACACCTTC
TRBD2	.	TRBV7-2	TRBJ2-2	CASTLSGRAPRELFF	TGTGCCAGCACCTTAAGCGGGAGGGCTCCCCGGGAGCTGTTTTTT
TRBD2	.	TRBV7-9	TRBJ2-3	CASSPQGGGTDTQYF	TGTGCCAGCAGTCCGCAGGGCGGGGGGACAGATACGCAGTATTTT
.	.	TRBV2	TRBJ2-7	CASRAAGTYDEQYF	TGTGCCAGCAGGGCGGCCGGGACATACGACGAGCAGTACTTC
.	.	TRBV11-3	TRBJ2-1	CASSLGTEQFF	TGTGCCAGCAGCTTAGGGACTGAGCAGTTCTTC
.	.	TRBV29-1	TRBJ1-4	CSVEAEKLFF	TGCAGCGTTGAAGCGGAAAAACTGTTTTTT
.	once	TRBV5-1	TRBJ2-5	CASSLEKRVTSEETQYF	TGCGCCAGCAGCTTGGAGAAGAGAGTAACAAGCGAAGAGACCCAGTACTTC
.	few	TRBV7-2	TRBJ1-5	CASSTREGADQPQHF	TGTGCCAGCAGCACCCGGGAGGGAGCGGATCAGCCCCAGCATTTT
TRBD1	.	TRBV28	TRBJ1-2	CASSLTGTGPANYGYTF	TGTGCCAGCAGTTTAACCGGGACAGGGCCAGCTAACTATGGCTACACCTTC
TRBD2	few	TRBV5-1	TRBJ2-1	CASTGLAGVYNEQFF	TGCGCCAGCACCGGACTAGCGGGCGTCTACAATGAGCAGTTCTTC
TRBD1	.	TRBV5-1	TRBJ1-2	CASSLGTGGGYTF	TGCGCCAGCAGCCTGGGGACAGGGGGTGGCTACACCTTC
TRBD2	.	TRBV5-4	TRBJ2-4	CASSFGLAGAGAKNIQYF	TGTGCCAGCAGCTTTGGACTAGCGGGGGCGGGGGCCAAAAACATTCAGTACTTC
TRBD1	.	TRBV29-1	TRBJ2-2	CSVMGFRGLPGELFF	TGCAGCGTTATGGGGTTCAGGGGGCTTCCCGGGGAGCTGTTTTTT
.	.	TRBV5-1	TRBJ2-1	CASSLRTSYNEQFF	TGCGCCAGCAGCTTAAGAACTTCCTACAATGAGCAGTTCTTC
TRBD2	once	TRBV9	TRBJ2-5	CASSVDSRGSSGRALRETQYF	TGTGCCAGCAGCGTAGATTCGAGGGGTAGTAGCGGGAGGGCCTTGCGGGAGACCCAGTACTTC
.	once	TRBV5-6	TRBJ1-5	CASSLDRRQPQHF	TGTGCCAGCAGCTTGGACCGGCGGCAGCCCCAGCATTTT
TRBD1	few	TRBV7-2	TRBJ2-5	CASSLVGGQGQVTQYF	TGTGCCAGCAGCTTAGTAGGAGGACAGGGCCAGGTGACCCAGTACTTC